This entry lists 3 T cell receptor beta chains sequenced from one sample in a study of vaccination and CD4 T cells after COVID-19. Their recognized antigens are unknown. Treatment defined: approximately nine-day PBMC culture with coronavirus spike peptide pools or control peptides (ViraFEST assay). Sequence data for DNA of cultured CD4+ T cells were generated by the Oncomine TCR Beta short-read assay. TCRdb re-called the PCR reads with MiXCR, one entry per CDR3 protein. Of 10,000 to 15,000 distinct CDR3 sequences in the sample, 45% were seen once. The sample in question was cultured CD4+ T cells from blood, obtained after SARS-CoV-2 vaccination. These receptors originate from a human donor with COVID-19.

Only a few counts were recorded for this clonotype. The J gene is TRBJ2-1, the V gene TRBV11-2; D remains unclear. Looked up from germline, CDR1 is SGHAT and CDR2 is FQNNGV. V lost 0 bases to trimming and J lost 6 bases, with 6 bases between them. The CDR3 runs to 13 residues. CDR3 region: CASSLDLSNEQFF. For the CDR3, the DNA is TGTGCCAGCAGCTTAGATCTAAGCAATGAGCAGTTCTTC. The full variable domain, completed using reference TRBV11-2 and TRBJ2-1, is EAGVAQSPRYKIIEKRQSVAFWCNPISGHATLYWYQQILGQGPKLLIQFQNNGVVDDSQLPKDRFSAERLKGVDSTLKIQPAKLEDSAVYLCASSLDLSNEQFFGPGTRLTVL.

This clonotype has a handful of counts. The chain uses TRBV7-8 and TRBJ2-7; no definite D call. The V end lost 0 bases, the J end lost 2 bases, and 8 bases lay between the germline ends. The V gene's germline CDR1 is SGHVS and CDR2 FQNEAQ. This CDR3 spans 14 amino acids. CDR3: CASSLALKTYEQYF. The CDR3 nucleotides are TGTGCCAGCAGCTTAGCGCTAAAGACCTACGAGCAGTACTTC. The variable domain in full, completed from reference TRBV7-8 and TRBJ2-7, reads GAGVSQSPRYKVAKRGQDVALRCDPISGHVSLFWYQQALGQGPEFLTYFQNEAQLDKSGLPSDRFFAERPEGSVSTLKIQRTQQEDSAVYLCASSLALKTYEQYFGPGTRLTVT.

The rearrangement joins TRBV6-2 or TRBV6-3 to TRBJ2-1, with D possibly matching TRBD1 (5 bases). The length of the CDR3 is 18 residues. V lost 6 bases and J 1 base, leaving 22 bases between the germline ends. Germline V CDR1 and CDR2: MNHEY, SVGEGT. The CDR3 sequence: CASSSQLGQSNSYNEQFF. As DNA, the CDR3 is TGTGCCAGCAGCTCCCAGCTCGGACAATCGAATTCCTACAATGAGCAGTTCTTC.